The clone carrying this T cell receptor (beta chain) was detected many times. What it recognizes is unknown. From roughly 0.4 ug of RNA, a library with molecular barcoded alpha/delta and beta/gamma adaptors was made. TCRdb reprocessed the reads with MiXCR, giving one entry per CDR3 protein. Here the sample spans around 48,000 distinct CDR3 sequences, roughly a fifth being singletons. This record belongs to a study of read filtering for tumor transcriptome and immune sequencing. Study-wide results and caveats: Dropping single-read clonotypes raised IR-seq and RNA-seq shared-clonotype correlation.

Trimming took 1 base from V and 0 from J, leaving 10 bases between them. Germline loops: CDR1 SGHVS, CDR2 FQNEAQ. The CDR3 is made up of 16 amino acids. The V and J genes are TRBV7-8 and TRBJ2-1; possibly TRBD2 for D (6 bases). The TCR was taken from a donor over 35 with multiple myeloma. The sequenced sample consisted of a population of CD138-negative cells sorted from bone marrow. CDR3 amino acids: CASSLEAGSSYNEQFF. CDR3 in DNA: TGTGCCAGCAGCTTAGAGGCGGGGAGCTCCTACAATGAGCAGTTCTTC.